This T cell receptor (beta chain) was captured by sequencing in a study of T-cell memory formation after mild COVID-19. TCR alpha and TCR beta cDNA libraries with sample barcodes and UMIs came from 5'RACE using constant-segment primers. Using its own MiXCR run on the 5' RACE reads, TCRdb lists one record per CDR3 protein. This sample carries about 390,000 distinct CDR3 sequences, around 21% of them seen once, and the ten largest clones take about 12%. General study points: Pre-infection memory carried some responding clones, suggesting that cross-reactive memory joined. Most CD4+ clones that shrank were in CM and EM, while CD8+ ones turned up in EMRA.

Comment on this clonotype: Antigen unknown.

V was trimmed by 4 bases and J by 3 bases, leaving 9 bases between them. Germline lookup yields CDR1 SGHRS and CDR2 YFSETQ. The CDR3 has 13 amino acids. This receptor was obtained from an adult woman who had mild COVID-19 (a few samples of this study predate the infection). Cell type and time point are not known. Sequenced input: PBMCs or a T cell subset sorted from them (not recorded which). The rearrangement uses TRBV5-1 and TRBJ2-3, with no clear D. The CDR3 DNA is TGCGCCAGCAGCGCAGTGGGGACAGATACGCAGTATTTT. Its translation is CASSAVGTDTQYF.